The 31 T cell receptor beta chains given below trace back to one sample, sequenced in a study of blood T cell repertoires in COVID-19. Generated by immunoSEQ multiplex PCR, the TCRdb table keeps only in-frame clones and is missing some. This sample has 81,000 or so clones, with around four fifths found just once. What was sequenced was peripheral blood. All receptors come from a woman in her 70s with active or convalescent COVID-19.

V and J are TRBV2 and TRBJ2-5; 14 bases are shared with TRBD2. CDR3 size: 20 residues. Germline-derived CDR1 and CDR2 are SNHLY and FYNNEI. The trim removed 6 bases at V and 1 base at J, leaving 16 bases unmatched. The CDR3 DNA reads TGTGCCAGCAGGTGGCAACGCGGGACTAGCGGGGGCCCTACCCAAGAGACCCAGTACTTC. Translated: CASRWQRGTSGGPTQETQYF.

V and J are TRBV20-1 and TRBJ1-2, with D possibly TRBD1 on 5 matching bases. V gave up 3 bases and J gave up 10 bases, with 18 bases separating them. Germline lookup yields CDR1 DFQATT and CDR2 SNEGSKA (reference sequence). The CDR3 spans 13 residues. The CDR3 spells CSASAGVPHDYTF. The CDR3 bases are TGCAGTGCTAGTGCGGGGGTCCCGCACGACTACACCTTC.

The CDR3 loop reads CASSYLDTGTGTGELFF. The CDR3, as DNA: TGTGCCAGCTCTTACCTCGACACAGGGACAGGCACCGGGGAGCTGTTTTTT. The V gene is TRBV18, the J gene TRBJ2-2, with TRBD1 identical over 8 bases. Unmatched junction bases numbered 13, after V lost 6 bases and J lost 4 bases. Germline CDR1 is KGHSH and CDR2 is LQKENI. CDR3 size: 17 residues. The full variable domain, rest sourced from reference TRBV18 and TRBJ2-2, is NAGVMQNPRHLVRRRGQEARLRCSPMKGHSHVYWYRQLPEEGLKFMVYLQKENIIDESGMPKERFSAEFPKEGPSILRIQQVVRGDSAAYFCASSYLDTGTGTGELFFGEGSRLTVL.

The CDR3 here is CASSQMFGTGVYEQYF. CDR3 in DNA: TGCGCCAGCAGCCAGATGTTCGGGACAGGGGTATACGAGCAGTACTTC. The chain links TRBV4-3 to TRBJ2-7; 10 positions match TRBD1. V shed 3 bases and J 4 bases; nucleotides not matched to a gene: 9. Germline assignment: CDR1 LGHNA and CDR2 YSLEER. CDR3 length equals 16 residues.

This rearrangement joins TRBV28 to TRBJ2-6; 12 bases map to TRBD2. The germline V gene has CDR1 MDHEN and CDR2 SYDVKM. The length of the CDR3 is 15 residues. The J segment lost 8 bases and the V segment lost 6 bases, leaving 5 bases of the junction unmatched. As DNA, the CDR3 is TGTGCCAGCAGCAGACTAGCGGGGGTGACCAACGTCCTGACTTTC. This encodes CASSRLAGVTNVLTF.

This clone was detected a few times. The V gene is TRBV5-1, the J gene TRBJ2-2; 9 nucleotides line up with TRBD1. V lost 4 bases, J lost 2 bases, and 3 bases stayed unmatched. Germline V gives CDR1 SGHRS, CDR2 YFSETQ. The length of the CDR3 is 15 residues. DNA of the CDR3: TGCGCCAGCAGCGGGGGACAGGGCAACACCGGGGAGCTGTTTTTT. This codes for CASSGGQGNTGELFF.

The chain carries TRBV9 and TRBJ2-1, with 8 bases lining up with TRBD2. The CDR3 extends over 14 amino acids. With 4 bases clipped from V and 9 bases from J, the junction kept 9 bases outside the gene matches. In germline, CDR1 is SGDLS, CDR2 YYNGEE. For the CDR3, the DNA is TGTGCCAGCAGCTCTCCGGGGGGGCCGGGTGAGCAGTTCTTC. Translating gives CASSSPGGPGEQFF.

The chain combines TRBV25-1 with TRBJ1-4; D is uncertain. Trimming pared 2 bases from V and 4 bases from J, leaving 11 bases between. Germline CDR1 and CDR2: MGHDK and SYGVNS. This CDR3 contains 15 residues. The CDR3 sequence: CASSEAGGFNEKLFF. The CDR3 region has the DNA TGTGCCAGCAGTGAAGCGGGCGGGTTTAATGAAAAACTGTTTTTT. Using reference TRBV25-1 and TRBJ1-4 for the parts outside the CDR3, the full variable domain is EADIYQTPRYLVIGTGKKITLECSQTMGHDKMYWYQQDPGMELHLIHYSYGVNSTEKGDLSSESTVSRIRTEHFPLTLESARPSHTSQYLCASSEAGGFNEKLFFGSGTQLSVL.

The V call is TRBV4-2, the J call TRBJ2-3; 8 nucleotides align to TRBD2. V lost 1 base and J lost 4; bases outside the gene matches: 7. Germline V gene lookup returns CDR1 LGHNA and CDR2 YNFKEQ. The CDR3 runs 16 residues. CDR3 in DNA: TGTGCCAGCAGCCAAGGGACTAGCTTTGGGCCAGATACGCAGTATTTT. This gives the protein CASSQGTSFGPDTQYF.

This sequence joins TRBV4-2 and TRBJ2-6, with a weak D call TRBD1 (6 bases). V lost 3 bases, J lost 6 bases, and 18 bases lay in between. The CDR3 covers 17 residues. CDR1 and CDR2 from the germline V gene are LGHNA and YNFKEQ. The CDR3 sequence: CASSHMTGTPEANVLTF. In nucleotides, the CDR3 is TGTGCCAGCAGCCATATGACAGGAACTCCAGAGGCCAACGTCCTGACTTTC.

V gene TRBV4-3 combines with J gene TRBJ2-7, with unresolved D. The CDR3 spans 16 residues. V lost 0 bases to trimming and J lost 2 bases, with 14 bases between them. Germline V gives CDR1 LGHNA, CDR2 YSLEER. CDR3 amino acids: CASSQEWASPTYEQYF. CDR3 nucleotides: TGCGCCAGCAGCCAAGAGTGGGCCTCTCCGACCTACGAGCAGTACTTC.

This rearrangement joins TRBV18 to TRBJ2-7, with TRBD2 identical over 16 bases. The ends lost 4 bases at V and 2 bases at J; junction bases unmatched: 11. CDR1 and CDR2 (germline): KGHSH, LQKENI. The CDR3 contains 19 residues. The CDR3 loop reads CASSLAGTSGGASPYEQYF. DNA of the CDR3: TGTGCCAGCTCACTAGCCGGGACTAGCGGGGGGGCCTCCCCCTACGAGCAGTACTTC.

V and J are TRBV7-2 and TRBJ1-4, with 9 bases aligning to TRBD1. There are 15 residues in the CDR3. Germline assignment: CDR1 SGHTA and CDR2 FQGNSA. V shed 5 bases and J 5 bases; nucleotides not matched to a gene: 6. CDR3 sequence: CASSPDRGLNEKLFF. In DNA, the CDR3 is TGTGCCAGCAGCCCAGACAGGGGGTTGAATGAAAAACTGTTTTTT.

The chain carries TRBV18 and TRBJ1-2; 9 bases agree with TRBD1. Trimming cost V 1 base and J 10 bases; bases outside gene matches: 10. Germline CDR1 and CDR2: KGHSH and LQKENI. The CDR3 spans 15 residues. CDR3 sequence: CASSPLSGTGSDYTF. In DNA form, the CDR3 reads TGTGCCAGCTCACCACTATCTGGGACAGGGTCAGACTACACCTTC.

The chain carries TRBV2 and TRBJ2-4, with D maybe TRBD1 (5 bases). V lost 7 bases to trimming and J lost 11 bases, with 15 bases between them. Germline V CDR1 and CDR2: SNHLY, FYNNEI. The CDR3 consists of 12 residues. CDR3 sequence: CASTEGVPFQYF. CDR3 coding DNA: TGTGCCAGCACCGAAGGGGTCCCCTTTCAGTACTTC.

J is TRBJ2-3 and V is TRBV12-3 or TRBV12-4, with a tentative D call TRBD2 (5 bases). V shed 2 bases and J shed 6 bases, with 9 bases lying between them. The CDR3 has 13 amino acids. This chain's CDR3 is CASSLWGADTQYF. The DNA for the CDR3 is TGTGCCAGCAGTTTATGGGGAGCGGATACGCAGTATTTT.

The chain joins TRBV27 to TRBJ1-5, with a tentative D call TRBD1 (6 bases). Deletions cut 5 bases from V and 4 bases from J, with 15 bases between. In germline, CDR1 is MNHEY, CDR2 SMNVEV (reference sequence). CDR3 size: 15 residues. The CDR3 bases are TGTGCCAGCAGTGGGACACAGGGCGCTAATCAGCCCCAGCATTTT. The encoded protein is CASSGTQGANQPQHF.

The chain recombines TRBV5-1 with TRBJ2-3; 8 bases agree with TRBD2. The CDR3 length is 15 residues. V shed 4 bases, J shed 3 bases, and the junction held 7 bases outside the gene matches. CDR1 is SGHRS, CDR2 YFSETQ, per germline. The CDR3 sequence is CASSEDAGGTDTQYF. In nucleotides, the CDR3 is TGCGCCAGCAGCGAGGATGCGGGGGGAACAGATACGCAGTATTTT. Combining the CDR3 with reference TRBV5-1 and TRBJ2-3 gives the whole variable domain KAGVTQTPRYLIKTRGQQVTLSCSPISGHRSVSWYQQTPGQGLQFLFEYFSETQRNKGNFPGRFSGRQFSNSRSEMNVSTLELGDSALYLCASSEDAGGTDTQYFGPGTRLTVL.

This chain's CDR3 is CASTLAGGYNEQFF. In DNA form, the CDR3 reads TGTGCCAGCACCCTAGCGGGGGGGTACAATGAGCAGTTCTTC. This chain links TRBV6-6 with TRBJ2-1, with 12 bases fitting TRBD2. V gave up 7 bases and J gave up 4 bases; unmatched junction bases: 2. Germline V gene sequence: CDR1 MNHNY, CDR2 SVGAGI (reference sequence). CDR3 length: 14 amino acids.

This chain uses TRBV5-4 with TRBJ2-3; tentative D call: TRBD2 (7 bases). Trimming removed 0 bases at V and 2 bases at J, with 22 bases between. This CDR3 contains 19 residues. CDR1 is SGHNT, CDR2 YYREEE, per germline (reference sequence). DNA for the CDR3: TGTGCCAGCAGCTTGGAAGGTTTCGGCGGGGGCCACTCCACAGATACGCAGTATTTT. Protein product: CASSLEGFGGGHSTDTQYF.

The V call is TRBV15, the J call TRBJ1-1, with TRBD1 matching over 7 bases. Per germline, CDR1 LNHNV and CDR2 YYDKDF (reference sequence). The trim removed 4 bases at V and 5 bases at J, leaving 10 bases unmatched. This CDR3 spans 15 amino acids. Here the CDR3 reads CATSTGQWAGTEAFF. The DNA of the CDR3 is TGTGCCACCAGCACGGGACAGTGGGCCGGGACTGAAGCTTTCTTT.

This chain links TRBV5-1 with TRBJ2-5, with D possibly TRBD2 on 5 matching bases. Germline-derived CDR1 and CDR2 are SGHRS and YFSETQ. V lost 0 bases, J lost 5 bases, and 14 bases lay in between. The CDR3 is made up of 15 amino acids. In DNA form, the CDR3 reads TGCGCCAGCAGCTTGGGATCGGAGGTTTCGGAGACCCAGTACTTC. It specifies CASSLGSEVSETQYF.

V usage is TRBV5-6 and J usage is TRBJ2-1, with TRBD2 identical over 9 bases. The junction had 7 bases not matched to a gene; V was cut back by 5 bases and J by 4 bases. Germline loops: CDR1 SGHDT, CDR2 YYEEEE. The CDR3 sequence is 15 residues long. CDR3 region: CASSQLAGKYNEQFF. CDR3 coding DNA: TGTGCCAGCAGTCAGCTAGCGGGGAAGTACAATGAGCAGTTCTTC. Drawing the rest from reference TRBV5-6 and TRBJ2-1, the complete variable domain is DAGVTQSPTHLIKTRGQQVTLRCSPKSGHDTVSWYQQALGQGPQFIFQYYEEEERQRGNFPDRFSGHQFPNYSSELNVNALLLGDSALYLCASSQLAGKYNEQFFGPGTRLTVL.

The genes are TRBV19 and TRBJ2-7; 10 bases agree with TRBD2. V dropped 3 bases and J dropped 6; count of bases not matched to a gene: 8. Germline assignment: CDR1 LNHDA and CDR2 SQIVND (reference sequence). The CDR3 covers 15 residues. The CDR3 coding sequence is TGTGCCAGTAGTATCTCCCTAGCGGGGGAGGCCGAGCAGTACTTC. Translated: CASSISLAGEAEQYF.

This clone has a handful of counts. The chain uses TRBV4-2 and TRBJ1-5; D unclear. The CDR3 covers 15 residues. Per germline, CDR1 LGHNA and CDR2 YNFKEQ. The ends were cut back, 0 bases at V and 5 bases at J, with 11 bases in the middle. CDR3 DNA sequence: TGTGCCAGCAGCCAAGAAGCCAGGTTGGATCAGCCCCAGCATTTT. As protein: CASSQEARLDQPQHF.

The sample holds one count of this clone. V and J are TRBV5-1 and TRBJ2-1, with 9 bases that match TRBD1. The CDR3 extends over 14 amino acids. V trimming: 5 bases; J trimming: 9 bases; junction bases outside the gene matches: 9. Germline V gene data show CDR1 as SGHRS and CDR2 as YFSETQ. The CDR3 region is CASRWTGVESEQFF. Written as DNA, the CDR3 is TGCGCCAGCAGGTGGACAGGGGTTGAGTCTGAGCAGTTCTTC.

This clone is a singleton in its sample. The CDR3 reads CASSSTGEADTEAFF. For the CDR3, the DNA is TGTGCCAGCAGCTCCACCGGGGAAGCGGACACTGAAGCTTTCTTT. The chain uses TRBV5-4 and TRBJ1-1, with unresolved D. Germline CDR1 SGHNT, CDR2 YYREEE (reference sequence). Trimming removed 3 bases from V and 3 bases from J, with 15 bases in between. CDR3 length: 15 amino acids.

The chain couples TRBV18 to TRBJ1-1; D unclear. Germline V lookup: CDR1 KGHSH, CDR2 LQKENI. The CDR3 has 14 residues. V was clipped by 0 bases and J by 3 bases, with 8 bases between them. The CDR3: CASSPPSEDTEAFF. DNA of the CDR3: TGTGCCAGCTCACCACCGTCAGAGGACACTGAAGCTTTCTTT.

The DNA for the CDR3 is TGTGCCAGCAGCCCACCGGGACAGTACTATGGCTACACCTTC. Translating it yields CASSPPGQYYGYTF. The J gene is TRBJ1-2, the V gene TRBV11-2, with TRBD1 matching 7 bases. V was clipped by 5 bases and J by 3 bases; unmatched bases: 6. Germline CDR1 SGHAT, CDR2 FQNNGV. The CDR3 runs 14 residues.

This rearrangement joins TRBV5-1 to TRBJ1-1; D is undetermined. V was shortened by 2 bases and J by 5 bases, with 13 bases between the two germline ends. The germline V gene has CDR1 SGHRS and CDR2 YFSETQ. The CDR3 has 14 residues. CDR3 in amino acids: CASSFLEFRTEAFF. The CDR3 DNA is TGCGCCAGCAGCTTCCTCGAATTTAGAACTGAAGCTTTCTTT.

J is TRBJ2-7 and V is TRBV6-6; 10 bases map to TRBD1. CDR3 length equals 14 residues. Per germline, CDR1 MNHNY and CDR2 SVGAGI (reference sequence). V shed 5 bases, J shed 3 bases, and the junction held 4 bases outside the gene matches. CDR3: CASSPWTGGYEQYF. CDR3 in DNA: TGTGCCAGCAGTCCTTGGACAGGGGGCTACGAGCAGTACTTC.